The rows below give T cell receptor beta chains drawn from one sample of a study of blood T cells in healthy people across ages. In TCRdb, the 5' RACE reads were re-called with MiXCR into one record per CDR3 protein. The sample includes some 800,000 distinct CDR3 sequences, 20% to 25% of them seen just once. The same sample was also studied in work on T cells of mothers and their children.

Input material: blood. These TCRs come from a boy aged 5 to 17 in good health. CDR3s include the opening cysteine and the closing phenylalanine or tryptophan. Each record gives: clone size, J gene, V gene, D gene, CDR3 DNA, CDR3 protein. D genes are given only for firm matches. A row's size may be missing; if present it is once, few, many or a size class.

size: NA; J: TRBJ2-3; V: TRBV29-1; D: NA; DNA: TGCAGCGCAGGGGCGGCAGGGACAGATACGCAGTATTTT; CDR3: CSAGAAGTDTQYF
size: NA; J: TRBJ2-7; V: TRBV4-3; D: NA; DNA: TGCGCCAGCAGCCAAGGGCCGGCCTCCTACGAGCAGTACTTC; CDR3: CASSQGPASYEQYF
size: NA; J: TRBJ2-3; V: TRBV25-1; D: NA; DNA: TGTGCCAGCAGTGACGGACGAACAGATACGCAGTATTTT; CDR3: CASSDGRTDTQYF
size: NA; J: TRBJ1-6; V: TRBV7-9; D: TRBD1; DNA: TGTGCCAGCAGCTTGTGGGGACAGGGTCCTTCACCCCTCCACTTT; CDR3: CASSLWGQGPSPLHF
size: NA; J: TRBJ1-4; V: TRBV20-1; D: NA; DNA: TGCCGGGAGCTCAGCCTCCTGGGGGAAAAACTGTTTTTT; CDR3: CRELSLLGEKLFF
size: NA; J: TRBJ1-4; V: TRBV5-1; D: NA; DNA: TGCGCCAGCAGCCCAGGGTCTGGACGAAATGAAAAACTGTTTTTT; CDR3: CASSPGSGRNEKLFF
size: NA; J: TRBJ2-7; V: TRBV18; D: TRBD1; DNA: TGTGCCAGCTCACCAAACAGGGGTAACAACGAGCAGTACTTC; CDR3: CASSPNRGNNEQYF
size: few; J: TRBJ2-5; V: TRBV20-1; D: NA; DNA: TGCAGTGCCGCCATCGGGACGGACTTCCAAGAGACCCAGTACTTC; CDR3: CSAAIGTDFQETQYF
size: few; J: TRBJ2-7; V: TRBV20-1; D: TRBD1; DNA: TGCAGTGCTAGAGATCTCACAGGGGCCCCCTACGAGCAGTACTTC; CDR3: CSARDLTGAPYEQYF
size: NA; J: TRBJ1-1; V: TRBV29-1; D: NA; DNA: TGCAGCGTTGAGGTTGACCGGGCCCACACTGAAGCTTTCTTT; CDR3: CSVEVDRAHTEAFF
size: NA; J: TRBJ2-7; V: TRBV6-2/TRBV6-3; D: NA; DNA: TGTGCCAGCAGTTACAAAACGCCCGACTTCTACGAGCAGTACTTC; CDR3: CASSYKTPDFYEQYF
size: NA; J: TRBJ2-1; V: TRBV7-9; D: TRBD2; DNA: TGTGCCAGCAGCTTGAGGAGAAGCGGGAGTAACAATGAGCAGCTCTTC; CDR3: CASSLRRSGSNNEQLF
size: few; J: TRBJ1-4; V: TRBV10-3; D: TRBD1; DNA: TGTGCCATCGGGACAGCGACAGGGCCTAATGAAAAACTGTTTTTT; CDR3: CAIGTATGPNEKLFF
size: few; J: TRBJ2-1; V: TRBV5-1; D: NA; DNA: TGCGCCAGCAGCTTGGAGGCCCTCAACTACTACTCAAATGAGCAGTTCTTC; CDR3: CASSLEALNYYSNEQFF
size: NA; J: TRBJ2-5; V: TRBV27; D: NA; DNA: TGTGCCAGCAGGCTGGAGACCCAGTACTTC; CDR3: CASRLETQYF
size: NA; J: TRBJ2-1; V: TRBV28; D: NA; DNA: TGTGCCAGCAGTCACCCAGGGGAGGTGGGGGAGCAGTTCTTC; CDR3: CASSHPGEVGEQFF
size: NA; J: TRBJ2-7; V: TRBV7-9; D: NA; DNA: TGTGCCAGCAGCTTACCGGGTGGGGGTTTGACCTACGAGCAGTACTTC; CDR3: CASSLPGGGLTYEQYF
size: many; J: TRBJ2-5; V: TRBV3-1; D: NA; DNA: TGTGCCAGCAGCCAAAAGTTAGAGACCCAGTACTTC; CDR3: CASSQKLETQYF
size: NA; J: TRBJ1-2; V: TRBV12-3/TRBV12-4; D: NA; DNA: TGTGCCAGCAGTGCTGGAGACTATGGCTACACCTTC; CDR3: CASSAGDYGYTF
size: NA; J: TRBJ1-4; V: TRBV20-1; D: NA; DNA: TGCAGTGCCCCGGGGCAGGCGGGATTTAATGAAAAACTGTTTTTT; CDR3: CSAPGQAGFNEKLFF
size: NA; J: TRBJ2-7; V: TRBV28; D: NA; DNA: TGTGCCAGCACATCGGACAGCCTAGGGGTCTACGAGCAGTACTTC; CDR3: CASTSDSLGVYEQYF
size: few; J: TRBJ1-2; V: TRBV2; D: TRBD1; DNA: TGTGCCAGCAGTGATCAGGGGGAGAACTATGGCTACACCTTC; CDR3: CASSDQGENYGYTF
size: NA; J: TRBJ2-3; V: TRBV29-1; D: TRBD1; DNA: TGCAGCGTTGGAGACAGGGAATATTCAGATACGCGGTATTTT; CDR3: CSVGDREYSDTRYF
size: NA; J: TRBJ1-1; V: TRBV4-3; D: NA; DNA: TGCGCCAGCAGCCAAGAGTATCGGCAACTGAACACTGAAGCTTTCTTT; CDR3: CASSQEYRQLNTEAFF
size: NA; J: TRBJ2-5; V: TRBV25-1; D: NA; DNA: TGTGCCAGCAGTGAATGGGTAGGGGCAGCCCGTGGGGAGACCCAGTACTTC; CDR3: CASSEWVGAARGETQYF
size: NA; J: TRBJ2-7; V: TRBV28; D: NA; DNA: TGTGCCAGCACCGTCCAGGGGGGCTCCTACGAGCAGTACTTC; CDR3: CASTVQGGSYEQYF
size: NA; J: TRBJ2-3; V: TRBV4-3; D: TRBD2; DNA: TGCGCCAGCAGCCAAGATATGAGTGGACTAGCTTCAGATACGCAGTATTTT; CDR3: CASSQDMSGLASDTQYF
size: NA; J: TRBJ1-1; V: TRBV5-5; D: TRBD1; DNA: TGTGCCAGCATCTTAACCCAAGGACAGGGAATCACTGAAGCTTTCTTT; CDR3: CASILTQGQGITEAFF
size: NA; J: TRBJ2-1; V: TRBV7-3; D: TRBD2; DNA: TGTGCCAGCAGCTTATGGAGCGGGAGCTACAATGAGCAGTTCTTC; CDR3: CASSLWSGSYNEQFF
size: NA; J: TRBJ2-7; V: TRBV28; D: NA; DNA: TGTGCCAGCAGCCCCCGGTGGGATCCCTACGAGCAGTACTTC; CDR3: CASSPRWDPYEQYF
size: few; J: TRBJ1-1; V: TRBV20-1; D: TRBD1; DNA: TGCAGTGCTGGGGACAGGGGGTTGAACACTGAAGCTTTCTTT; CDR3: CSAGDRGLNTEAFF
size: many; J: TRBJ2-2; V: TRBV7-9; D: NA; DNA: TGTGCCAGCAGCTCCCCAGGGGAGCTGTTTTTT; CDR3: CASSSPGELFF
size: NA; J: TRBJ2-7; V: TRBV15; D: NA; DNA: TGTGCCACCAGCAGAGATGTATCCGGGTCCTACGAGCAGTACTTC; CDR3: CATSRDVSGSYEQYF
size: few; J: TRBJ2-5; V: TRBV7-3; D: NA; DNA: TGTGCCAGCAGCTTAACTAATATGGCCAGGGTAGCGGAGACCCAGTACTTC; CDR3: CASSLTNMARVAETQYF
size: many; J: TRBJ1-1; V: TRBV7-9; D: NA; DNA: TGTGCCAGCAGCCCTGGCCCCGGCCGGTCAGCTTATGAAGCTTTCTTT; CDR3: CASSPGPGRSAYEAFF
size: few; J: TRBJ2-1; V: TRBV29-1; D: NA; DNA: TGCAGCGTTGAAGATCTGGGGCCAGACTTAAACTACAATGAGCAGTTCTTC; CDR3: CSVEDLGPDLNYNEQFF
size: few; J: TRBJ2-3; V: TRBV28; D: TRBD2; DNA: TGTGCCAGCAGTTTTCAGCGGGAGGATAGCACAGATACGCAGTATTTT; CDR3: CASSFQREDSTDTQYF
size: NA; J: TRBJ2-7; V: TRBV20-1; D: TRBD2; DNA: TGCAGTGCTAGAGAGGGGGGGATCTACGAGCAGTACTTC; CDR3: CSAREGGIYEQYF
size: NA; J: TRBJ2-1; V: TRBV27; D: TRBD2; DNA: TGTGCCAGCAGCTCGGGACTAGCGGGAATACATGAGCAGTTCTTC; CDR3: CASSSGLAGIHEQFF
size: few; J: TRBJ1-3; V: TRBV14; D: NA; DNA: TGTGCCAGCAGCCAAGTCGCGAGACATAGAAACACCATATATTTT; CDR3: CASSQVARHRNTIYF
size: few; J: TRBJ2-1; V: TRBV5-5; D: TRBD2; DNA: TGTGCCAGCAGTTCGCGGGGGACCCTCTACAATGAGCAGTTCTTC; CDR3: CASSSRGTLYNEQFF
size: NA; J: TRBJ2-7; V: TRBV28; D: TRBD1; DNA: TGTGCCAGCAGTCTCGGGACAGAGACCTACGAGCAGTACTTC; CDR3: CASSLGTETYEQYF
size: few; J: TRBJ2-5; V: TRBV7-3; D: TRBD1; DNA: TGTGCCAGCAGTTCACCGGGGACAGGGGAAGAGACCCAGTACTTC; CDR3: CASSSPGTGEETQYF
size: once; J: TRBJ2-7; V: TRBV6-2/TRBV6-3; D: TRBD2; DNA: TGTGCCAGCGGAGCCTCTAGCGGGAGCTCCTACGAGCAGTACTTC; CDR3: CASGASSGSSYEQYF
size: NA; J: TRBJ2-7; V: TRBV5-1; D: NA; DNA: TGCGCCAGCAGCTTGGGCCTGACAGTGAACTCCTACGAGCAGTACTTC; CDR3: CASSLGLTVNSYEQYF
size: few; J: TRBJ2-3; V: TRBV9; D: NA; DNA: TGTGCCAGCAGCGTAGCGAGTGGAGACAGAGGGGGGGGCACAGATACGCAGTATTTT; CDR3: CASSVASGDRGGGTDTQYF
size: few; J: TRBJ2-4; V: TRBV15; D: TRBD2; DNA: TGTGCCACCAGCCAAACCGTTGGGGGGGGTGCCAAAAACATTCAGTACTTC; CDR3: CATSQTVGGGAKNIQYF
size: NA; J: TRBJ2-3; V: TRBV2; D: NA; DNA: TGTGCCAGCAGTGGCGAGGCCACAGATACGCAGTATTTT; CDR3: CASSGEATDTQYF
size: NA; J: TRBJ1-6; V: TRBV11-2; D: NA; DNA: TGTGCCAGCAGCTTAATTACTGATTCACCCCTCCACTTT; CDR3: CASSLITDSPLHF
size: few; J: TRBJ1-4; V: TRBV29-1; D: NA; DNA: TGCAGCGTTGGGACGGGCCTCGCAGTAGAAGAAAAACTGTTTTTT; CDR3: CSVGTGLAVEEKLFF
size: NA; J: TRBJ2-1; V: TRBV20-1; D: NA; DNA: TGCAGTGCTAGAGATCCTCGAACGAAGAGCTCCTACAATGAGCAGTTCTTC; CDR3: CSARDPRTKSSYNEQFF
size: many; J: TRBJ1-1; V: TRBV3-1; D: NA; DNA: TGTGCCAGCAGCCTGTTCGGCGGGACCAACACTGAAGCTTTCTTT; CDR3: CASSLFGGTNTEAFF
size: NA; J: TRBJ1-2; V: TRBV5-1; D: NA; DNA: TGCGCCAGCAGCCGGGACACGTACTATGGCTACACCTTC; CDR3: CASSRDTYYGYTF
size: NA; J: TRBJ2-1; V: TRBV25-1; D: NA; DNA: TGTGCCAGCAGGATCCATAGCGTCTCCTACAATGAGCAGTTCTTC; CDR3: CASRIHSVSYNEQFF